The T cell receptor beta chain under discussion was sequenced for a study of cytomegalovirus exposure and HLA in healthy donors. The study, taken as a whole, reports: Researchers had no immune exposure information except CMV serostatus available. TRBV6-2, TRBV6-3 and other indistinguishable V segments were excluded.

With 60 Vbeta and 13 Jbeta primers, the PCR was carried out. Generated by immunoSEQ multiplex PCR, the TCRdb table keeps only in-frame clones and is missing some. Of approximately 72,000 clones in the sample, 60% to 75% were seen once. Germline-derived CDR1 and CDR2 are MNHEY and SMNVEV (reference sequence). Deletions cut 0 bases from V and 5 bases from J, with 11 bases between. The CDR3 runs to 14 residues. Comments on this clone: Its antigen is undetermined.

The sequenced sample consisted of PBMCs. The V and J genes are TRBV27 and TRBJ2-7, with D hard to call. This TCR was recovered from a middle-aged man in good health and CMV-seropositive. The CDR3 protein is CASSLSRLYHEQYF. The CDR3 DNA reads as TGTGCCAGCAGTTTATCGAGGTTGTACCACGAGCAGTACTTC.